These 29 T cell receptor beta chains share one sample of origin, sequenced in a study of early T cells in non-severe SARS-CoV-2 infection. TCRdb analysed the 5' RACE reads with MiXCR anew, one entry per CDR3 protein. The table records roughly 97,000 distinct CDR3 sequences, 9.5% to 11% of them present only once. The sequencing used whole blood, collected at baseline. These receptors all come from an adult who was a healthcare worker with PCR-confirmed SARS-CoV-2 infection or an uninfected control (not recorded which).

The table lists this clonotype with a few counts. The J gene is TRBJ2-5, the V gene TRBV11-2; no firm D call. V lost 0 bases, J lost 5 bases, and 10 bases lay in between. This CDR3 spans 14 amino acids. Germline V gene data show CDR1 as SGHAT and CDR2 as FQNNGV. As DNA, the CDR3 is TGTGCCAGCAGCTTAGATGGGGTGGCGGAGACCCAGTACTTC. This sequence encodes CASSLDGVAETQYF.

A few counts support this clonotype. The V call is TRBV7-8, the J call TRBJ2-7, with 9 bases fitting TRBD2. The CDR3 runs to 14 residues. Germline V gene lookup returns CDR1 SGHVS and CDR2 FQNEAQ. J was trimmed by 5 bases and V by 1 base; bases with no gene match: 3. The CDR3 DNA is TGTGCCAGCAGCTTAGGGACTAGCGCCCACGAGCAGTACTTC. Translating gives CASSLGTSAHEQYF.

J is TRBJ2-1 and V is TRBV5-4; tentatively, D is TRBD2 (5 bases). Looked up from germline, CDR1 is SGHNT and CDR2 is YYREEE (reference sequence). V was cut by 0 bases and J by 4 bases, with 17 bases left in between. This CDR3 contains 17 residues. The CDR3, as DNA: TGTGCCAGCAGCTTGGAGGGTGGGAGCTGGTCTTACAATGAGCAGTTCTTC. It yields the protein CASSLEGGSWSYNEQFF.

The chain recombines TRBV29-1 with TRBJ1-2; no definite D call. The V end was cut by 7 bases, the J end by 4 bases, with 10 bases between. The germline CDR1 and CDR2 sequences are SQVTM and ANQGSEA. CDR3 length: 11 residues. CDR3 sequence: CSAGRAYGYTF. CDR3 nucleotide sequence: TGCAGCGCGGGTCGGGCCTATGGCTACACCTTC. Drawing the rest from reference TRBV29-1 and TRBJ1-2, the complete variable domain is SAVISQKPSRDICQRGTSLTIQCQVDSQVTMMFWYRQQPGQSLTLIATANQGSEATYESGFVIDKFPISRPNLTFSTLTVSNMSPEDSSIYLCSAGRAYGYTFGSGTRLTVV.

This clonotype was counted between two and nine times. The rearrangement links TRBV30 to TRBJ1-1, with a tentative D call TRBD1 (6 bases). The CDR3 runs 12 residues. The germline V and J ends were trimmed by 5 bases and 8 bases, with 15 bases remaining between them. CDR1 and CDR2 from the germline V gene are GTSNPN and SVGIG (reference sequence). CDR3 nucleotide sequence: TGTGCCTGGGGTACAGGGCCCCGGGAAGCTTTCTTT. Translation: CAWGTGPREAFF. Drawing the rest from reference TRBV30 and TRBJ1-1, the complete variable domain is SQTIHQWPATLVQPVGSPLSLECTVEGTSNPNLYWYRQAAGRGLQLLFYSVGIGQISSEVPQNLSASRPQDRQFILSSKKLLLSDSGFYLCAWGTGPREAFFGQGTRLTVV.

The genes are TRBV7-9 and TRBJ2-7; D may be TRBD2 (6 bases). The CDR3 sequence is 13 residues long. The V end was cut by 3 bases, the J end by 7 bases, with 13 bases between. From germline, CDR1 is SEHNR and CDR2 FQNEAQ (reference sequence). In DNA, the CDR3 is TGTGCCAGCAGCTTTCGGGGGACTGAGGAGCAGTACTTC. Translation gives CASSFRGTEEQYF.

V usage is TRBV19 and J usage is TRBJ2-3; 8 bases align to TRBD2. V dropped 3 bases and J dropped 3; count of bases not matched to a gene: 11. This CDR3 has 17 residues. Germline CDR1 reads LNHDA; CDR2 reads SQIVND (reference sequence). CDR3 nucleotides: TGTGCCAGTAGTATCCAGCGCGGCGGGGGGCAAACAGATACGCAGTATTTT. This codes for CASSIQRGGGQTDTQYF.

This chain connects TRBV29-1 to TRBJ2-2, with D possibly TRBD2 on 7 matching bases. Trimming took off 7 bases at V and 4 bases at J, with 22 bases between the two ends. The CDR3 has 16 amino acids. The germline gives CDR1 SQVTM, CDR2 ANQGSEA. The CDR3 DNA sequence: TGCAGCGCCGGAGGGGGGCGCGGGGGCAGCACCGGGGAGCTGTTTTTT. Residues: CSAGGGRGGSTGELFF.

This chain connects TRBV29-1 to TRBJ2-7, with D unresolved. The germline V gene encodes CDR1 SQVTM and CDR2 ANQGSEA. This CDR3 is 12 amino acids long. Deletions cut 4 bases from V and 0 bases from J, with 7 bases between. For the CDR3, the DNA is TGCAGCGTTGGAACAGACTCCTACGAGCAGTACTTC. Translated: CSVGTDSYEQYF.

This chain joins TRBV18 and TRBJ1-4; D may be TRBD1 (5 bases). V was pared by 0 bases and J by 6 bases, with 14 bases between. Germline lookup yields CDR1 KGHSH and CDR2 LQKENI. The CDR3 totals 16 residues. CDR3 loop: CASSPPSAGTHEKLFF. CDR3 in DNA: TGTGCCAGCTCACCACCTTCAGCAGGGACCCATGAAAAACTGTTTTTT.

This clonotype was counted only a few times. This chain uses TRBV18 with TRBJ2-1; D gene uncertain. The CDR3 runs 19 residues. Looked up from germline, CDR1 is KGHSH and CDR2 is LQKENI. V was clipped by 3 bases and J by 2 bases, with 23 bases between them. CDR3 in amino acids: CASSPFRPGGGVAYNEQFF. The CDR3 region has the DNA TGTGCCAGCTCACCTTTCAGACCTGGTGGCGGAGTTGCCTACAATGAGCAGTTCTTC.

This clonotype was seen at least ten times. CDR3 sequence reads: CSARTPQGSLSGNTIYF. The CDR3 DNA reads as TGCAGTGCTAGAACCCCACAGGGCTCTCTCTCTGGAAACACCATATATTTT. This rearrangement joins TRBV20-1 to TRBJ1-3; possibly TRBD1 for D (6 bases). CDR1 and CDR2 (germline): DFQATT, SNEGSKA (reference sequence). The V and J ends lost 2 bases and 0 bases respectively, with 17 bases between them. The CDR3 runs 17 residues.

This chain links TRBV19 with TRBJ1-5; D gene uncertain. V was clipped by 3 bases and J by 0 bases, with 9 bases between them. The CDR3 is made up of 15 amino acids. The germline gives CDR1 LNHDA, CDR2 SQIVND (reference sequence). The chain's CDR3 is CASSITHYSNQPQHF. The DNA for the CDR3 is TGTGCCAGTAGTATTACACACTATAGCAATCAGCCCCAGCATTTT.

The genes are TRBV19 and TRBJ1-6; no clear D. V lost 7 bases to trimming and J lost 7 bases, with 11 bases between them. The germline V gene has CDR1 LNHDA and CDR2 SQIVND (reference sequence). CDR3 length: 13 residues. CDR3 nucleotides: TGTGCCAGTAATCGAGGACGAAATTCACCCCTCCACTTT. It codes for CASNRGRNSPLHF.

In this sample, this clonotype turned up many times. The chain employs TRBV10-2 and TRBJ1-2; D is unresolved. The germline V gene has CDR1 WSHSY and CDR2 SAAADI. V lost 3 bases and J 1 base, leaving 3 bases between the germline ends. The length of the CDR3 is 12 residues. CDR3: CASSDSNYGYTF. In DNA form, the CDR3 reads TGCGCCAGCAGTGATAGTAACTATGGCTACACCTTC.

This clonotype has more than one count but fewer than ten. The chain has TRBV20-1 and TRBJ2-7, with 10 bases that match TRBD2. V trimming: 0 bases; J trimming: 5 bases; junction bases outside the gene matches: 7. Germline assignment: CDR1 DFQATT and CDR2 SNEGSKA (reference sequence). This CDR3 has 15 residues. The CDR3 sequence is CSARDRPSGGHEQYF. The CDR3 DNA is TGCAGTGCTAGAGATCGCCCTAGCGGGGGCCACGAGCAGTACTTC.

A word on this clonotype: One base away lies a much larger clone, so this may be a sequencing read error. The J gene is TRBJ2-7, the V gene TRBV5-6; either TRBD1 or TRBD2 may fit D (5 bases each). Germline V gives CDR1 SGHDT, CDR2 YYEEEE. The CDR3 is made up of 15 amino acids. CDR3: CAGSPYGTPGYEQYF. The CDR3 DNA sequence: TGTGCCGGCAGCCCTTACGGGACCCCCGGATACGAGCAGTACTTC.

The chain couples TRBV30 to TRBJ2-3, with D unresolved. The CDR3 sequence is 12 residues long. V gave up 4 bases and J gave up 3 bases, with 8 bases separating them. Germline V CDR1 and CDR2: GTSNPN, SVGIG (reference sequence). CDR3 in amino acids: CAWTHGTDTQYF. The CDR3 DNA is TGTGCCTGGACACACGGTACAGATACGCAGTATTTT. The complete variable domain, with remaining parts taken from reference TRBV30 and TRBJ2-3, reads SQTIHQWPATLVQPVGSPLSLECTVEGTSNPNLYWYRQAAGRGLQLLFYSVGIGQISSEVPQNLSASRPQDRQFILSSKKLLLSDSGFYLCAWTHGTDTQYFGPGTRLTVL.

This clonotype was counted only a few times. J is TRBJ2-3 and V is TRBV2; 9 positions match TRBD2. CDR3 size: 15 residues. The germline V gene encodes CDR1 SNHLY and CDR2 FYNNEI. J lost 0 bases, V lost 5 bases, and 3 bases had no gene match. CDR3 loop: CASSPSGTSTDTQYF. DNA of the CDR3: TGTGCCAGCAGTCCTAGCGGGACTAGCACAGATACGCAGTATTTT. Full variable domain (remainder filled in from reference TRBV2 and TRBJ2-3): EPEVTQTPSHQVTQMGQEVILRCVPISNHLYFYWYRQILGQKVEFLVSFYNNEISEKSEIFDDQFSVERPDGSNFTLKIRSTKLEDSAMYFCASSPSGTSTDTQYFGPGTRLTVL.

The chain has TRBV11-2 and TRBJ1-3; TRBD1 aligns across 7 bases. J lost 0 bases, V lost 3 bases, and 2 bases had no gene match. The CDR3 extends over 15 amino acids. Germline values: CDR1 SGHAT, CDR2 FQNNGV. The CDR3 reads CASSLGQFSGNTIYF. The CDR3 DNA follows: TGTGCCAGCAGCTTGGGACAGTTCTCTGGAAACACCATATATTTT.

Concerning this clonotype itself: This may be a read error, as it is one base from a much larger clone. This rearrangement joins TRBV3-1 to TRBJ2-7; the D is unclear. CDR3 length equals 14 residues. Per the germline V gene, CDR1 is LGHDT and CDR2 is YNNKEL (reference sequence). The CDR3 region has the DNA TGTGCCAGCAGCCAGGACCTGAGGAACTACGGGCAGTACTTC. Translation gives CASSQDLRNYGQYF.

This clonotype was observed at least ten times. This sequence joins TRBV10-3 and TRBJ2-3, with D hard to call. Trimming shortened V by 5 bases and J by 1 base, and 4 bases separated the two germline ends. The germline gives CDR1 ENHRY, CDR2 SYGVKD. This CDR3 spans 12 amino acids. The CDR3 sequence is CAISRRTDTQYF. CDR3 nucleotide sequence: TGTGCCATCAGTCGGCGCACAGATACGCAGTATTTT.

There are a few counts of this clonotype. The chain links TRBV20-1 to TRBJ2-3; no definite D call. CDR3 length: 15 amino acids. Trimming took off 6 bases at V and 0 bases at J, with 16 bases between the two ends. From germline, CDR1 is DFQATT and CDR2 SNEGSKA (reference sequence). Written as DNA, the CDR3 is TGCAGTGCGCCCACTGCGGTTGGAAGCACAGATACGCAGTATTTT. Protein: CSAPTAVGSTDTQYF.

The chain carries TRBV4-2 and TRBJ2-4; D remains unclear. Per germline, CDR1 LGHNA and CDR2 YNFKEQ. The germline V and J ends were trimmed by 2 bases and 0 bases, with 17 bases remaining between them. The CDR3 totals 18 residues. CDR3 sequence: CASSQYIRDPIAKNIQYF. The CDR3 DNA is TGTGCCAGCAGCCAATACATCCGAGACCCGATAGCCAAAAACATTCAGTACTTC.

The chain combines TRBV6-1 with TRBJ1-2; TRBD1 is a possible D gene (6 bases). V lost 6 bases to trimming and J lost 8 bases, with 16 bases between them. This CDR3 has 13 amino acids. CDR1 and CDR2 from the germline V gene are MNHNS and SASEGT. Written as DNA, the CDR3 is TGTGCCAGCAGCCCCCAGGCGGGGGGCGGCTACACCTTC. Translated: CASSPQAGGGYTF.

This clonotype was seen more than once but under ten times. V and J are TRBV19 and TRBJ1-1; 8 nucleotides line up with TRBD1. Germline CDR1 reads LNHDA; CDR2 reads SQIVND (reference sequence). CDR3 size: 16 residues. J was trimmed by 0 bases and V by 7 bases; bases with no gene match: 10. In nucleotides, the CDR3 is TGTGCCAGTACCGGGGCCCGACAGGGGATGAACACTGAAGCTTTCTTT. Its translation is CASTGARQGMNTEAFF.

This chain links TRBV29-1 with TRBJ2-7, with unresolved D. Germline V gene lookup returns CDR1 SQVTM and CDR2 ANQGSEA. This CDR3 has 12 residues. The ends were cut back, 5 bases at V and 1 base at J, with 9 bases in the middle. This CDR3 reads CSVLRGSYEQYF. The CDR3 DNA follows: TGCAGCGTTCTGAGAGGTTCCTACGAGCAGTACTTC.

This clonotype was found a few times. This chain connects TRBV28 to TRBJ2-3, with TRBD1 matching over 8 bases. The CDR3 sequence is 16 residues long. V lost 4 bases and J lost 5; bases outside the gene matches: 11. Germline values: CDR1 MDHEN, CDR2 SYDVKM. The DNA of the CDR3 is TGTGCCAGCAGTTCCCAGGGGACAGGTTGGGGAGATACGCAGTATTTT. Translation gives CASSSQGTGWGDTQYF.

Note on this clonotype: A much larger clonotype is one base distant, so this may be a read error. The chain carries TRBV29-1 and TRBJ2-4; D possibly corresponds to TRBD1 (5 bases). Germline V lookup: CDR1 SQVTM, CDR2 ANQGSEA. This CDR3 contains 11 residues. CDR3 bases: TGCAGCGGGGGCAGGAAAAACATTCGGTACTTC. This gives the protein CSGGRKNIRYF. Full variable domain (outside the CDR3, taken from reference TRBV29-1 and TRBJ2-4): SAVISQKPSRDICQRGTSLTIQCQVDSQVTMMFWYRQQPGQSLTLIATANQGSEATYESGFVIDKFPISRPNLTFSTLTVSNMSPEDSSIYLCSGGRKNIRYFGAGTRLSVL.